One TCR beta chain is described in this entry. This clonotype was observed at least ten times. It has no known antigen specificity. Base qualities were left out, and no much larger clone turns up one base away. The record originates from a study of neurological immune-mediated disorders (dated by TCRdb to about 2019). Notes on the research overall: The study compared peripheral blood TCR-beta repertoires of HTLV-I-associated myelopathy (HAM/TSP) patients, multiple sclerosis patients and healthy controls using UMI-based sequencing. Alongside PBMC samples, the set of 80 to 130 TCR-beta libraries contained longitudinal samples, technical triplicates, and paired CD4+ and CD8+ T-cell subsets that had been sorted. To precisely calculate how much the frequency of each individual clone varied, libraries were sequenced in technical triplicate. The cohort was made up of about 65 subjects, consisting of roughly 15 HAM/TSP patients, 34 multiple sclerosis patients and around 20 healthy controls.

Here is what the overall study found, with its caveats: TCR clonal expansion was highest in HAM/TSP patients and lowest in MS patients, with MS patients falling below even healthy controls. Expanded clones from different subjects shared no identical CDR3 amino acid sequences, which suggests that TCR-beta repertoires were private in all groups.

To synthesize cDNA, template-switch 5'RACE was performed with a primer carrying a 10-nucleotide random unique molecular identifier so that each TCR transcript was tagged. Each sequencing run produced over 170 million TCR-beta sequences covering 15-18 subjects. The RNeasy kit was used to extract total RNA. The KAPA Real-time Library Amplification kit was used to amplify TCR-beta VDJ regions with primers targeting the TCR constant region and the 5'RACE anchor. Sample indexes and Illumina adaptors were added in a first PCR, after which library yield was increased in a second PCR. After purification with Ampure beads, the TCR product of roughly 650 bp was size-selected on a 2% E-gel SizeSelection system. Library quality was checked on a Bioanalyzer, concentration was measured with Qubit, and libraries were quantified with the Kapa Library Quantification kit before pooling. Libraries were sequenced paired-end 2 x 150 bp on an Illumina HiSeq 2500. To increase sequence diversity, roughly 24-32% phiX was spiked into each library pool. Per the authors' processing: The quality-filtered reads were processed with the UMI-based MiGEC pipeline, whose error correction step removed more than 80% of the raw TCR sequences. IMGT germline references were used for aligning VDJ genes, and each clonotype was defined as a unique CDR3 amino acid sequence together with its V-J genes. Clonal expansion, Shannon diversity and CDR3 relatedness were evaluated with VDJtools (CalcPairwiseDistances, ClusterSamples), while phylogenetic trees were built in CLCbio workbench. A clone was classed as expanded if it had 8 or more unique UMIs, a cutoff based on coefficient-of-variation modelling across technical triplicates. Starting from the raw public reads, TCRdb applied fastp trimming at Q25, assembled clones with MiXCR and retained in-frame beta chains. One record per CDR3 amino acid sequence lists the most common genes and DNA. TCRdb assigned the V and J calls; the authors' analysis was not used. The sample records nearly 30,000 distinct CDR3 sequences, approximately 15% of which are singletons. The ten largest clones add up to roughly 4.5% of the sample.

What this sample's time point label stands for: technical triplicate 3. For the sorted-subset TCR libraries, the starting material was fewer than 1.2 million sorted CD4+ or CD8+ T cells. Peripheral blood underwent Ficoll-Hypaque density gradient centrifugation to isolate PBMCs, which were then cryopreserved in liquid nitrogen. The study also sequenced paired sorted CD4+ and CD8+ subsets from healthy controls, HAM/TSP patients and MS patients. The germline V gene encodes CDR1 SGHTA and CDR2 FQGNSA. The CDR3 measures 15 amino acids from cysteine to phenylalanine. Only the CDR3 region is kept as DNA, spanning 45 bases read in frame from base 1. The V end gives up 2 bases and the J end 7 bases, leaving 7 bases in the junction not matched to a gene.

The sequence is built from TRBV7-2 and TRBJ1-2, with 10 bases matching TRBD1. The sample comprised CD4+ T cells from blood. This TCR was sampled from a female donor with HTLV-1-associated myelopathy (HAM/TSP). Here the CDR3 is given as CASSLLAGQGPGYTF. In nucleotides, the sequence is TGTGCCAGCAGCTTACTGGCGGGACAGGGGCCTGGCTACACCTTC. Full variable domain (CDR3 extended with the reference TRBV7-2 and TRBJ1-2 proteins): GAGVSQSPSNKVTEKGKDVELRCDPISGHTALYWYRQSLGQGLEFLIYFQGNSAPDKSGLPSDRFSAERTGGSVSTLTIQRTQQEDSAVYLCASSLLAGQGPGYTFGSGTRLTVV.